This is a list of T cell receptor beta chains from one sample in a study of HIV-infected patients and healthy controls. MiXCR, run by TCRdb on the 5' RACE reads, gives a single entry per CDR3 protein. Seen here are tens of thousands of distinct CDR3 sequences, less than 20% observed once, and the top ten hold more than 1.4%. Sequenced sample: CD4+ T cells from blood. These receptors were taken from a human donor in good health. Each CDR3 is given with its conserved first and last residue. Fields, in order: clone size, V gene, D gene, J gene, CDR3 DNA, CDR3 protein. The D gene is left open where the match is weak. The size of a clone is reported for some rows only, either as once, few or many, or as a class for expanded clones.

NA	TRBV10-3	TRBD1	TRBJ1-1	TGTGCCATCAGTAATGGACAGGCGGAAACATTGACTGAAGCTTTCTTT	CAISNGQAETLTEAFF
medium-sized	TRBV18	NA	TRBJ1-2	TGTGCCAGCTCAACCGACAGTACTCATGGCTACACCTTC	CASSTDSTHGYTF
many	TRBV20-1	NA	TRBJ1-1	TGCAGTGCTAACTCGGGGCAGGGGACGAACACTGAAGCTTTCTTT	CSANSGQGTNTEAFF
once	TRBV12-3/TRBV12-4	NA	TRBJ2-7	TGTGCCAGCAGTTTAGTTCAGGGTAACGAGCAGTACTTC	CASSLVQGNEQYF
NA	TRBV29-1	NA	TRBJ1-4	TGCAGCGTTCCTACAGGTGAAAAACTGTTTTTT	CSVPTGEKLFF
NA	TRBV5-6	TRBD1	TRBJ1-2	TGTGCCAGCAGCTTGGAACAGGGGGTAGGTGGCTACACCTTC	CASSLEQGVGGYTF
many	TRBV10-2	NA	TRBJ2-7	TGCGCCAGCAGTAAACCCCCAACGGGAGTCCCGCAGTACTTC	CASSKPPTGVPQYF
NA	TRBV7-2	TRBD1	TRBJ1-3	TGTGCCAGCAGTTATACCGGGACAGGGTTTGGAAACACCATATATTTT	CASSYTGTGFGNTIYF
NA	TRBV27	NA	TRBJ1-1	TGTGCCAGCAGTTTATACGGTTACACTGAAGCTTTCTTT	CASSLYGYTEAFF
NA	TRBV27	NA	TRBJ1-1	TGTGCCAGCAGTTTATACCCCACGGTGAACACTGAAGCTTTCTTT	CASSLYPTVNTEAFF
few	TRBV12-3/TRBV12-4	TRBD2	TRBJ2-2	TGTGCCAGCAGCCGACTAGCGGGGCACACCGGGGAGCTGTTTTTT	CASSRLAGHTGELFF
NA	TRBV7-2	NA	TRBJ2-4	TGTGCCAGCAGCCACAACAGGGCTTTAGCCAAAAACATTCAGTACTTC	CASSHNRALAKNIQYF
many	TRBV21-1	NA	TRBJ2-5	TGTGCCAGCGCAAGAGGCGTTGGGACCCAGTACTTC	CASARGVGTQYF
NA	TRBV12-3/TRBV12-4	TRBD2	TRBJ2-7	TGTGCCAGCGGTTGGCGGGAGTCTGGCGAGCAGTACTTC	CASGWRESGEQYF
NA	TRBV6-5	NA	TRBJ2-6	TGTGCCAGCAGTTATGGGCCTTGGGGCTCTGGGGCCAACGTCCTGACTTTC	CASSYGPWGSGANVLTF
few	TRBV7-6	TRBD1	TRBJ2-7	TGTGCCAGCAGCGTGGACAGGGGGATGACCTACGAGCAGTACTTC	CASSVDRGMTYEQYF
many	TRBV2	TRBD2	TRBJ2-7	TGTGCCAGCAGACTAGGACTAGCGGGATCCGAGCAGTACTTC	CASRLGLAGSEQYF
many	TRBV6-5	TRBD1	TRBJ1-4	TGTGCCAGCATCGAAACAGGGGGAGAAAAACTGTTTTTT	CASIETGGEKLFF
many	TRBV30	NA	TRBJ2-2	TGTGCCTGGAGTGGGTGGTCCAGGAACACCGGGGAGCTGTTTTTT	CAWSGWSRNTGELFF
NA	TRBV5-4	TRBD2	TRBJ2-5	TGTGCCAGCAGCGAGGGACTAGCGGTACAAGAGACCCAGTACTTC	CASSEGLAVQETQYF
NA	TRBV12-3/TRBV12-4	TRBD2	TRBJ2-5	TGTGCCAGCAGTTCCGAGACTAGCGGGAGCGAGACCCAGTACTTC	CASSSETSGSETQYF
NA	TRBV19	NA	TRBJ1-1	TGTGCCAGTAGTCTCCTCCAGGAAGCTTTCTTT	CASSLLQEAFF
NA	TRBV19	TRBD1	TRBJ1-6	TGTGCCAGTAGTCCCGGGACAGCCGGTAATTCACCCCTCCACTTT	CASSPGTAGNSPLHF
NA	TRBV20-1	TRBD1	TRBJ1-5	TGCAGTGCTAAGCGACAGGGATTCCAGCCCCAGCATTTT	CSAKRQGFQPQHF
many	TRBV6-1	NA	TRBJ1-1	TGTGCCAGCATGCGGGAAATGAACACTGAAGCTTTCTTT	CASMREMNTEAFF
NA	TRBV12-3/TRBV12-4	NA	TRBJ2-7	TGTGCCAGCAGACGGGACACCAATTACGAGCAGTACTTC	CASRRDTNYEQYF
NA	TRBV5-1	TRBD1	TRBJ2-5	TGCGCCAGCAGACGCGACAGGGGGCCCTACCAAGAGACCCAGTACTTC	CASRRDRGPYQETQYF
many	TRBV10-2	NA	TRBJ2-1	TGCGCCAGCAGTATAAGGGGGGGCAATGAGCAGTTCTTC	CASSIRGGNEQFF
many	TRBV2	NA	TRBJ1-3	TGTGCCAGCGTCGGGTACTACGCTGGAAACACCATATATTTT	CASVGYYAGNTIYF
NA	TRBV29-1	NA	TRBJ2-3	TGCAGCGTGGTCCCCGAGAGCACAGATACGCAGTATTTT	CSVVPESTDTQYF
few	TRBV11-2	TRBD1	TRBJ2-7	TGTGCCAGCAGCTTTGGACAGGGATTCTCCTACGAGCAGTACTTC	CASSFGQGFSYEQYF
few	TRBV28	NA	TRBJ2-5	TGTGCCAGCAGGACTAACCAAGAGACCCAGTACTTC	CASRTNQETQYF
few	TRBV29-1	TRBD1	TRBJ1-1	TGCAGCGGAGGGACAGGCGGTTATGAAGCTTTCTTT	CSGGTGGYEAFF
NA	TRBV29-1	NA	TRBJ1-1	TGCAGCGTTGAAGGGGTCACTGAAGCTTTCTTT	CSVEGVTEAFF
few	TRBV20-1	TRBD1	TRBJ1-5	TGCAGCAGCTCCGGGACAGGGAAGCAGCCCCAGCATTTT	CSSSGTGKQPQHF
NA	TRBV28	NA	TRBJ2-4	TGTGCCAGCAGTTTACGCCTAGACGTAGCCAAAAACATTCAGTACTTC	CASSLRLDVAKNIQYF
few	TRBV7-2	TRBD2	TRBJ2-5	TGTGCCAGCAGCTTAGCGGGTGCGGGGGGTCGGGAGACCCAGTACTTC	CASSLAGAGGRETQYF
few	TRBV7-9	TRBD1	TRBJ2-1	TGTGCCAGCAGCTCCCGGGACAGGGGAAATGAGCAGTTCTTC	CASSSRDRGNEQFF
NA	TRBV20-1	NA	TRBJ1-5	TGCAGTGCGGCGGCAGGAATCAATCAGCCCCAGCATTTT	CSAAAGINQPQHF
NA	TRBV18	TRBD2	TRBJ2-7	TGTGCCAGCTCACCGGGACTAGCGAAAAGCTCCTACGAGCAGTACTTC	CASSPGLAKSSYEQYF
few	TRBV7-8	TRBD1	TRBJ2-7	TGTGCCAGCAGCTCGTCGACCCGGGGACAGGAGCAGTACTTC	CASSSSTRGQEQYF
few	TRBV12-3/TRBV12-4	TRBD1	TRBJ1-2	TGTGCCAGCAGTTCCACCGGGACAGGGGCTTTCGGCTACACCTTC	CASSSTGTGAFGYTF
NA	TRBV5-4	TRBD2	TRBJ2-7	TGTGCCAGCAGCCGGACTAGCGGGAGGGACTACGAGCAGTACTTC	CASSRTSGRDYEQYF
many	TRBV29-1	TRBD2	TRBJ2-3	TGCAGCGTTGAAGATCGGGAGGGATTTAGCACAGATACGCAGTATTTT	CSVEDREGFSTDTQYF
many	TRBV18	TRBD1	TRBJ1-1	TGTGCCAGCTCACCAAGGGGGCTGTCTCTGAACACTGAAGCTTTCTTT	CASSPRGLSLNTEAFF
few	TRBV5-8	NA	TRBJ1-5	TGTGCCAGCAGCTTTGGGGCCGTGGGGCCCCAGCATTTT	CASSFGAVGPQHF
many	TRBV5-1	TRBD2	TRBJ2-2	TGCGCCAGCAGCTTGGATCAGCGGGAGGTCGGGGAGCTGTTTTTT	CASSLDQREVGELFF
few	TRBV6-5	NA	TRBJ1-2	TGTGCCAGCAGTTACGGCGGGGACTATGGCTACACCTTC	CASSYGGDYGYTF
NA	TRBV9	NA	TRBJ2-2	TGTGCCAGCAGCGTGGTAGCGGCCGGGGAGCTGTTTTTT	CASSVVAAGELFF
few	TRBV7-9	NA	TRBJ1-1	TGTGCCAGCAGCTTAGTTGGAACCACTGAAGCTTTCTTT	CASSLVGTTEAFF
NA	TRBV28	TRBD2	TRBJ2-7	TGTGCCAGCAGTTTAGGGGGGTCTGCTAGCGGCGACGAGCAGTACTTC	CASSLGGSASGDEQYF
few	TRBV20-1	NA	TRBJ1-4	TGCAGTGCTAGACCGGGGCCAACTAATGAAAAACTGTTTTTT	CSARPGPTNEKLFF